The 27 T cell receptor beta chains reported below all come from one sample, sequenced in a study of blood T cell repertoires in COVID-19. The repertoire was sequenced with immunoSEQ multiplex PCR; TCRdb's copy has only in-frame clones and lacks some. The data show 65,000 or so clones, over 85% seen once. Sequencing was done on a sample of peripheral blood. These receptors came from a man between 60 and 75 years old with acute or convalescent COVID-19.

The gene calls are TRBV5-6 and TRBJ1-6; the D is unclear. This CDR3 comprises 12 residues. V was trimmed by 1 base and J by 9 bases, leaving 5 bases between them. From germline, CDR1 is SGHDT and CDR2 YYEEEE. The DNA for the CDR3 is TGTGCCAGCAGCTTGTCTAGTTCACCCCTCCACTTT. Translation gives CASSLSSSPLHF. Complete variable domain (other parts from reference TRBV5-6 and TRBJ1-6): DAGVTQSPTHLIKTRGQQVTLRCSPKSGHDTVSWYQQALGQGPQFIFQYYEEEERQRGNFPDRFSGHQFPNYSSELNVNALLLGDSALYLCASSLSSSPLHFGNGTRLTVT.

The rearrangement uses TRBV10-3 and TRBJ2-7, with no clear D. With 2 bases removed from V and 1 base from J, the gap between germline ends came to 9 bases. Germline loops: CDR1 ENHRY, CDR2 SYGVKD. The CDR3 is made up of 14 amino acids. The DNA for the CDR3 is TGTGCCATCAGTGAGGTTTCCATGTCCTACGAGCAGTACTTC. Translating gives CAISEVSMSYEQYF.

The chain carries TRBV5-4 and TRBJ1-2, with TRBD1 matching over 9 bases. V dropped 4 bases and J dropped 2; count of bases not matched to a gene: 3. This CDR3 comprises 14 residues. Germline V gene data show CDR1 as SGHNT and CDR2 as YYREEE (reference sequence). CDR3 sequence reads: CASSRDRGNYGYTF. The CDR3 bases are TGTGCCAGCAGCAGAGACAGGGGGAACTATGGCTACACCTTC.

The rearrangement joins TRBV2 to TRBJ1-1; D is undetermined. This CDR3 has 13 residues. CDR1 and CDR2 (germline): SNHLY, FYNNEI. Trimming shortened V by 6 bases and J by 1 base, and 9 bases separated the two germline ends. The CDR3 DNA reads as TGTGCCAGCAGGTTGGTGGCGAACACTGAAGCTTTCTTT. It encodes CASRLVANTEAFF.

The rearrangement joins TRBV6-4 to TRBJ2-7; TRBD1 matches at 10 bases. Germline V gene data show CDR1 as MRHNA and CDR2 as SNTAGT. There are 20 residues in the CDR3. V lost 6 bases and J lost 2; bases outside the gene matches: 22. DNA of the CDR3: TGTGCCAGCAGCCCTCACGAATTTCCGGGACAGGGGATTTCTGCCTACGAGCAGTACTTC. It codes for CASSPHEFPGQGISAYEQYF.

The chain is built from TRBV24-1 and TRBJ1-2; D unresolved. This CDR3 contains 10 residues. The V and J ends lost 12 bases and 11 bases respectively, with 15 bases between them. The germline V gene encodes CDR1 KGHDR and CDR2 SFDVKD. DNA of the CDR3: TGTGCCGCTCGACTCCTGCCATACACCTTC. Amino acids: CAARLLPYTF.

The V and J genes are TRBV10-1 and TRBJ1-4; no clear D. The ends were cut back, 5 bases at V and 3 bases at J, with 16 bases in the middle. This CDR3 has 16 amino acids. Germline assignment: CDR1 WNHNN and CDR2 SYGVQD (reference sequence). DNA for the CDR3: TGCGCCAGCAGTTCCTACTATGGCGCGGCTAATGAAAAACTGTTTTTT. Residues: CASSSYYGAANEKLFF.

As concerns this clone: Other DNA sequences from this sample encode an identical CDR3 as well. This chain connects TRBV20-1 to TRBJ1-2; 7 nucleotides align to TRBD1. This CDR3 is built from 11 residues. Trimming took 3 bases from V and 7 from J; bases not matched to a gene: 2. The germline CDR1 and CDR2 sequences are DFQATT and SNEGSKA (reference sequence). CDR3 in amino acids: CSARTGSGYTF. The CDR3 nucleotides are TGCAGTGCTAGGACAGGGAGTGGCTACACCTTC.

The chain recombines TRBV14 with TRBJ1-6, with D unresolved. The germline CDR1 and CDR2 sequences are SGHDN and FVKESK. CDR3 length: 15 residues. The germline V and J ends were trimmed by 3 bases and 3 bases, with 9 bases remaining between them. The DNA of the CDR3 is TGTGCCAGCAGCCACGGCGGGTTCTATAATTCACCCCTCCACTTT. This translates into CASSHGGFYNSPLHF.

The chain employs TRBV7-3 and TRBJ2-7; D gene uncertain. The CDR3 extends over 14 amino acids. Trimming took off 2 bases at V and 6 bases at J, with 14 bases between the two ends. The germline V gene has CDR1 SGHTA and CDR2 FQGTGA. The CDR3 nucleotides read TGTGCCAGCAGCTTAGAACAGTCGACCGCCGAGCAGTACTTC. As protein: CASSLEQSTAEQYF.

CDR3 sequence: CAWRVDRNTEAFF. CDR3 sequence (DNA): TGTGCCTGGAGGGTCGACAGAAACACTGAAGCTTTCTTT. V and J are TRBV30 and TRBJ1-1; tentative D call: TRBD1 (5 bases). V was cut by 3 bases and J by 2 bases, with 10 bases left in between. In germline, CDR1 is GTSNPN, CDR2 SVGIG (reference sequence). The CDR3 is 13 amino acids.

This clone was seen only once. This chain links TRBV24-1 with TRBJ2-1; D might be TRBD2 (6 bases). This CDR3 is 15 amino acids long. Germline V gene lookup returns CDR1 KGHDR and CDR2 SFDVKD. Deletions cut 4 bases from V and 6 bases from J, with 15 bases between. The DNA of the CDR3 is TGTGCCACCAGTGACTCCGGAGGGTCGGGCAATGAGCAGTTCTTC. Translating gives CATSDSGGSGNEQFF.

CDR3 region: CASSTPGQGLPGGKLFF. CDR3 DNA: TGTGCCAGCAGTACACCGGGACAGGGCCTCCCAGGGGGAAAACTGTTTTTT. The chain links TRBV28 to TRBJ1-4; 9 bases match TRBD1. The length of the CDR3 is 17 residues. Per germline, CDR1 MDHEN and CDR2 SYDVKM. J gave up 10 bases and V 5 bases, and 17 bases lay outside the gene matches.

The chain is built from TRBV10-1 and TRBJ1-4; the match to TRBD1 covers 7 bases. The CDR3 sequence is 15 residues long. V trimming: 7 bases; J trimming: 8 bases; junction bases outside the gene matches: 13. Germline CDR1 is WNHNN and CDR2 is SYGVQD (reference sequence). The CDR3 nucleotides read TGCGCCAGCAATCACAGACAGGGACCGATAGAAAAACTGTTTTTT. Residues: CASNHRQGPIEKLFF.

This chain links TRBV12-5 with TRBJ1-1; D unclear. V lost 4 bases and J 5 bases, leaving 8 bases between the germline ends. This CDR3 is 12 amino acids long. Germline V gives CDR1 LGHNT, CDR2 FRNRAP. CDR3 loop: CASGSVRTEAFF. Here the CDR3 DNA reads TGTGCTAGTGGTTCAGTCCGTACTGAAGCTTTCTTT.

The rearrangement links TRBV27 to TRBJ2-3; a possible D gene is TRBD2 (5 bases). V was cut by 6 bases and J by 0 bases, with 19 bases left in between. The germline gives CDR1 MNHEY, CDR2 SMNVEV (reference sequence). The CDR3 has 17 residues. For the CDR3, the DNA is TGTGCCAGCAGACGCGGCCGGGGATTGACTAGCACAGATACGCAGTATTTT. It yields the protein CASRRGRGLTSTDTQYF.

J is TRBJ2-2 and V is TRBV30; 10 bases map to TRBD1. Germline V gene sequence: CDR1 GTSNPN, CDR2 SVGIG (reference sequence). With V trimmed by 5 bases and J by 7 bases, 16 bases remained unmatched. This CDR3 comprises 17 residues. CDR3: CAWGERTGTGVFGELFF. CDR3 coding DNA: TGTGCCTGGGGCGAACGGACCGGGACAGGGGTGTTCGGGGAGCTGTTTTTT. Supplemented by reference TRBV30 and TRBJ2-2, the full variable domain reads SQTIHQWPATLVQPVGSPLSLECTVEGTSNPNLYWYRQAAGRGLQLLFYSVGIGQISSEVPQNLSASRPQDRQFILSSKKLLLSDSGFYLCAWGERTGTGVFGELFFGEGSRLTVL.

This sequence joins TRBV5-5 and TRBJ1-1, with D uncertain. V was cut by 4 bases and J by 7 bases, with 14 bases left in between. The CDR3 contains 13 residues. Germline V gene data show CDR1 as SGHKS and CDR2 as YYEKEE (reference sequence). CDR3 residues: CASSNQAQVEAFF. In DNA, the CDR3 is TGTGCCAGCAGCAACCAGGCTCAGGTTGAAGCTTTCTTT.

This rearrangement joins TRBV4-2 to TRBJ2-7; 11 bases fit TRBD2. The CDR3 consists of 14 residues. Germline CDR1 reads LGHNA; CDR2 reads YNFKEQ. V dropped 8 bases and J dropped 3; count of bases not matched to a gene: 6. In DNA form, the CDR3 reads TGTGCCAGCTCCCGGACTAGCGGGTTCTACGAGCAGTACTTC. Its translation: CASSRTSGFYEQYF.

This sequence joins TRBV7-3 and TRBJ2-5, with a weak D call TRBD2 (6 bases). The germline V and J ends were trimmed by 5 bases and 4 bases, with 20 bases remaining between them. The CDR3 length is 16 residues. CDR1 and CDR2 (germline): SGHTA, FQGTGA. The chain's CDR3 is CASSPMSPGGAETQYF. CDR3 DNA: TGTGCCAGCAGCCCCATGAGCCCCGGGGGAGCAGAGACCCAGTACTTC.

This clone was observed a single time. The chain combines TRBV18 with TRBJ1-1, with 8 bases that match TRBD1. The CDR3 contains 15 residues. CDR1 and CDR2 from the germline V gene are KGHSH and LQKENI. J lost 1 base, V lost 4 bases, and 5 bases had no gene match. The CDR3 region is CASSQGQGPNTEAFF. In nucleotides, the CDR3 is TGTGCCAGCTCACAAGGACAGGGACCGAACACTGAAGCTTTCTTT. Supplemented by reference TRBV18 and TRBJ1-1, the full variable domain reads NAGVMQNPRHLVRRRGQEARLRCSPMKGHSHVYWYRQLPEEGLKFMVYLQKENIIDESGMPKERFSAEFPKEGPSILRIQQVVRGDSAAYFCASSQGQGPNTEAFFGQGTRLTVV.

The chain is built from TRBV11-3 and TRBJ1-1, with D hard to call. Germline V CDR1 and CDR2: SGHNT, YENEEA. The CDR3 loop spans 14 amino acids. The ends were cut back, 5 bases at V and 5 bases at J, with 15 bases in the middle. The CDR3, as DNA: TGTGCCAGCAGCCCGTCGGGTCGTTGGACTGAAGCTTTCTTT. This encodes CASSPSGRWTEAFF.

Only a few counts were recorded for this clone. The junction does not match germline at one end; this may be a read error. The chain uses TRBV5-1 and TRBJ2-3; TRBD1 matches at 9 bases. The germline V gene has CDR1 SGHRS and CDR2 YFSETQ. The CDR3 covers 16 residues. The CDR3 sequence: CASSPWTGVSTDTQYF. The CDR3 bases are TGCGCCAGCAGCCCCTGGACAGGGGTCAGCACGGATACGCAGTATTTT.

This sequence joins TRBV10-3 and TRBJ1-2, with 7 bases matching TRBD1. Germline V gives CDR1 ENHRY, CDR2 SYGVKD. Unmatched junction bases numbered 16, after V lost 4 bases and J lost 8 bases. The CDR3 covers 16 residues. In DNA form, the CDR3 reads TGTGCCATCAGTGCCACAGGGGCTGCCGACGGGCGAGGCTACACCTTC. Residues: CAISATGAADGRGYTF.

This chain connects TRBV5-1 to TRBJ1-2; 10 nucleotides line up with TRBD1. J gave up 4 bases and V 2 bases, and 5 bases lay outside the gene matches. The length of the CDR3 is 15 residues. The V gene's germline CDR1 is SGHRS and CDR2 YFSETQ. The CDR3 is CASSFGTGVFYGYTF. In DNA form, the CDR3 reads TGCGCCAGCAGCTTCGGGACAGGGGTTTTCTATGGCTACACCTTC. Using reference TRBV5-1 and TRBJ1-2 for the parts outside the CDR3, the full variable domain is KAGVTQTPRYLIKTRGQQVTLSCSPISGHRSVSWYQQTPGQGLQFLFEYFSETQRNKGNFPGRFSGRQFSNSRSEMNVSTLELGDSALYLCASSFGTGVFYGYTFGSGTRLTVV.

The V and J genes are TRBV19 and TRBJ1-1; 8 bases are shared with TRBD1. Germline CDR1 and CDR2: LNHDA and SQIVND (reference sequence). V lost 4 bases to trimming and J lost 4 bases; unmatched junction nucleotides: 5. The CDR3 has 14 residues. The CDR3 DNA follows: TGTGCCAGTAGTACGACAGGGGCAGGCACTGAAGCTTTCTTT. Translation gives CASSTTGAGTEAFF.

This chain links TRBV9 with TRBJ2-1; 10 positions match TRBD2. Germline loops: CDR1 SGDLS, CDR2 YYNGEE. V dropped 0 bases and J dropped 7; count of bases not matched to a gene: 4. This CDR3 is built from 15 residues. DNA for the CDR3: TGTGCCAGCAGCGTAGTAGCGGGGGGATGGAATGAGCAGTTCTTC. Residues: CASSVVAGGWNEQFF.